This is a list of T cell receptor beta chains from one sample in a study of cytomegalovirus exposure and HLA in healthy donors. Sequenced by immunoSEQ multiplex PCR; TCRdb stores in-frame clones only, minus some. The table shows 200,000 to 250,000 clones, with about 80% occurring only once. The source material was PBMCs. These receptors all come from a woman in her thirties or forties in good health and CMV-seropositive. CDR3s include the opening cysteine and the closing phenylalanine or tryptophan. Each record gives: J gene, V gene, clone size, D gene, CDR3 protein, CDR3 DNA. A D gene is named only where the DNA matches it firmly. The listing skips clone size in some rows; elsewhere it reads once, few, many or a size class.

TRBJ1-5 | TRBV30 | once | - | CAWSPPGNSNQPQHF | TGTGCCTGGAGCCCACCCGGGAATAGCAATCAGCCCCAGCATTTT
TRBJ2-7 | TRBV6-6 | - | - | CASSDPGAYEQYF | TGTGCCAGCAGTGATCCAGGGGCCTACGAGCAGTACTTC
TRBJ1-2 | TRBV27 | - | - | CASSFGLNYGYTF | TGTGCCAGCAGTTTCGGACTGAACTATGGCTACACCTTC
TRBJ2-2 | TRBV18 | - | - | CASSPVESGELFF | TGTGCCAGCTCACCCGTGGAGTCCGGGGAGCTGTTTTTT
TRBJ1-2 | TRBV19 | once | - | CASRRVGSGHRSTYGYTF | TGTGCCAGTAGACGGGTGGGTTCGGGACACCGATCGACCTATGGCTACACCTTC
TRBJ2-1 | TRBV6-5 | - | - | CASSYSGPNSYNEQFF | TGTGCCAGCAGTTACTCGGGCCCTAATTCCTACAATGAGCAGTTCTTC
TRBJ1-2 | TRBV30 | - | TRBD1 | CAWSVNSGGAYGYTF | TGTGCCTGGAGTGTAAATTCAGGGGGCGCGTATGGCTACACCTTC
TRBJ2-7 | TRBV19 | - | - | CASTPRGGGREAEQYF | TGTGCCAGTACCCCTAGGGGGGGCGGGAGAGAGGCCGAGCAGTACTTC
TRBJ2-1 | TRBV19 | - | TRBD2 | CASSTGTSGNNEQFF | TGTGCCAGTAGTACCGGGACTAGCGGAAACAATGAGCAGTTCTTC
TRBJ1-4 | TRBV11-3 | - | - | CASSPGGEDEKLFF | TGTGCCAGCAGCCCGGGAGGTGAGGATGAAAAACTGTTTTTT
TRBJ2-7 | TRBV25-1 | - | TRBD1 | CASGAGQGGREQYF | TGTGCCAGCGGCGCCGGACAGGGGGGCCGGGAGCAGTACTTC
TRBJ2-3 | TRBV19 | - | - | CASRTTYGPTDTQYF | TGTGCCAGTAGGACTACCTACGGCCCCACAGATACGCAGTATTTT
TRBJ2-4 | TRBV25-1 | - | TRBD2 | CASIRGGGVAKNIQYF | TGTGCCAGCATACGTGGGGGGGGTGTAGCCAAAAACATTCAGTACTTC
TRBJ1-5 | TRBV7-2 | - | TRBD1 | CASSFGGGLPQPQHF | TGTGCCAGCAGCTTCGGAGGGGGCCTTCCTCAGCCCCAGCATTTT
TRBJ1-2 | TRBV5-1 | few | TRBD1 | CASSGGQLNYGYTF | TGCGCCAGCAGCGGGGGACAGCTTAACTATGGCTACACCTTC
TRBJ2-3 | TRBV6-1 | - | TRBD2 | CASRSTGTSADTQYF | TGTGCCAGCAGGTCAACCGGGACTAGCGCAGATACGCAGTATTTT
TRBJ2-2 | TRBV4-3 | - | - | CASSPQIGGQNTGELFF | TGCGCCAGCAGCCCGCAAATTGGCGGGCAGAACACCGGGGAGCTGTTTTTT
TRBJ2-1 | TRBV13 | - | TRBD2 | CASSLQRGGQQFF | TGTGCCAGCAGCTTACAGCGGGGGGGCCAGCAGTTCTTC
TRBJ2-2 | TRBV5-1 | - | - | CASSWAGQGNTGELFF | TGCGCCAGCAGCTGGGCGGGGCAGGGTAACACCGGGGAGCTGTTTTTT
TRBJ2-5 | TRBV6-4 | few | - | CASSDSSRFRAAETQYF | TGTGCCAGCAGTGACTCCAGCCGATTCAGGGCGGCGGAGACCCAGTACTTC